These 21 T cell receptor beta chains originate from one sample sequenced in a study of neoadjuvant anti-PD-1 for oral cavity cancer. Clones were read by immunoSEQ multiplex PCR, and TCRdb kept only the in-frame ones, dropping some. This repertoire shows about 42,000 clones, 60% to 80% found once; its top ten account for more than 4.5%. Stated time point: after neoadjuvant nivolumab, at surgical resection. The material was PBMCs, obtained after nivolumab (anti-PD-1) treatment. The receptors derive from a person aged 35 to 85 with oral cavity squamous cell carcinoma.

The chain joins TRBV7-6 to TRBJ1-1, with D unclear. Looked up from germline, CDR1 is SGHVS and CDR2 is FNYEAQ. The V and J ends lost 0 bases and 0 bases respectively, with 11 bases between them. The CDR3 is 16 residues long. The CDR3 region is CASSLADYLMNTEAFF. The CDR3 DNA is TGTGCCAGCAGCTTAGCGGACTACCTCATGAACACTGAAGCTTTCTTT.

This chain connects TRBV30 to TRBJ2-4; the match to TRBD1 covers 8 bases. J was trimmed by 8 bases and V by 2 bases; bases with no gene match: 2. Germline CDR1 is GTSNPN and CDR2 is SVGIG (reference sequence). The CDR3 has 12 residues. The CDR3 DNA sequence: TGTGCCTGGAGTACGGACAGGGACATTCAGTACTTC. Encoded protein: CAWSTDRDIQYF.

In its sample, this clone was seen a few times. CDR3 coding DNA: TGTGCCAGCAGTTCAGAGGTCCGGAGTGAGCAGTACTTC. This sequence encodes CASSSEVRSEQYF. The genes are TRBV7-3 and TRBJ2-7; D remains ambiguous. CDR1 and CDR2 from the germline V gene are SGHTA and FQGTGA. V lost 6 bases to trimming and J lost 7 bases, with 16 bases between them. The CDR3 runs to 13 residues. The full variable domain, in which reference TRBV7-3 and TRBJ2-7 provide the parts outside the CDR3, is GAGVSQTPSNKVTEKGKYVELRCDPISGHTALYWYRQSLGQGPEFLIYFQGTGAADDSGLPNDRFFAVRPEGSVSTLKIQRTERGDSAVYLCASSSEVRSEQYFGPGTRLTVT.

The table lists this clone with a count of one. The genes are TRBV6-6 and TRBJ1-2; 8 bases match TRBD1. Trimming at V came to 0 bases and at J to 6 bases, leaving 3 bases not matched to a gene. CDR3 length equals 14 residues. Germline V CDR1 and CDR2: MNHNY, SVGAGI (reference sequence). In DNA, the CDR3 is TGTGCCAGCAGTTACTCGTGGACAGGGAATGGCTACACCTTC. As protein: CASSYSWTGNGYTF.

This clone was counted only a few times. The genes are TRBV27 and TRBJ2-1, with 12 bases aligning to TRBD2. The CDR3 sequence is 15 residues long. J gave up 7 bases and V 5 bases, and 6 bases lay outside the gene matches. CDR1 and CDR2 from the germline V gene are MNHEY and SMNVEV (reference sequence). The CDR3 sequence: CASSTTSGSVNEQFF. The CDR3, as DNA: TGTGCCAGCAGTACGACTAGCGGGAGCGTAAATGAGCAGTTCTTC.

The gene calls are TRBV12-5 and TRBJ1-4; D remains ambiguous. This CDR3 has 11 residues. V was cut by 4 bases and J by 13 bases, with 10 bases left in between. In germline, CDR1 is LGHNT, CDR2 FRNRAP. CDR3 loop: CASGSPARLFF. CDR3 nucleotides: TGTGCTAGTGGTTCCCCCGCGAGACTGTTTTTT.

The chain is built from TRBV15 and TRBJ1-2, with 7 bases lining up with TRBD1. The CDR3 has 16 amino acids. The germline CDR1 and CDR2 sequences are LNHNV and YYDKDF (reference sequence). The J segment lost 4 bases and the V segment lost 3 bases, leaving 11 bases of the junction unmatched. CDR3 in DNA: TGTGCCACCAGCAGCGGATTACAGGGGCCCGGCTATGGCTACACCTTC. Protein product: CATSSGLQGPGYGYTF.

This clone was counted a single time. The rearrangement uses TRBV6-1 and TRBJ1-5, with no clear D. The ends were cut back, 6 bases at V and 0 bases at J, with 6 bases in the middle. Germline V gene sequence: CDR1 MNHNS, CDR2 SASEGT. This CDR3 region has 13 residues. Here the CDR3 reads CASSGDSNQPQHF. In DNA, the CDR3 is TGTGCCAGCAGCGGTGATAGCAATCAGCCCCAGCATTTT.

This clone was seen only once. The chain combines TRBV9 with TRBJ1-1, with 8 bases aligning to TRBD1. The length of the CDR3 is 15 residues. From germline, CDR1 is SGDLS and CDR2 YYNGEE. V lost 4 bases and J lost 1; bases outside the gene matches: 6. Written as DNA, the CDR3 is TGTGCCAGCAGCCCCCGACAGGGGTCGAACACTGAAGCTTTCTTT. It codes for CASSPRQGSNTEAFF.

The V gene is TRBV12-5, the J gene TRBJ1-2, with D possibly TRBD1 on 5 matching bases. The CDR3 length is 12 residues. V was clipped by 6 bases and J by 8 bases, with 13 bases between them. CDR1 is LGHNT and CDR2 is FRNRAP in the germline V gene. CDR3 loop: CASGLVRGGYTF. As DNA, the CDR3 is TGTGCTAGTGGCCTTGTGAGGGGAGGCTACACCTTC.

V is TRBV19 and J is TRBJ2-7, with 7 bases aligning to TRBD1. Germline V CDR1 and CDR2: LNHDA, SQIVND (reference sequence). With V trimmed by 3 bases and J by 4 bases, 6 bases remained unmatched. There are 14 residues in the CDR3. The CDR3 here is CASSISAGGYEQYF. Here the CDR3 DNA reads TGTGCCAGTAGTATCTCAGCAGGGGGATACGAGCAGTACTTC.

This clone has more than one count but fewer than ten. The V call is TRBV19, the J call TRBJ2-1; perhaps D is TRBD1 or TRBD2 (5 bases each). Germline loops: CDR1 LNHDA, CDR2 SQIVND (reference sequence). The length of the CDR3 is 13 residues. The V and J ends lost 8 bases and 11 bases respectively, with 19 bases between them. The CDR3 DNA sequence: TGTGCCAGTTCTCCTCCAGGGACCCATCAGCAGTTCTTC. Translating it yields CASSPPGTHQQFF. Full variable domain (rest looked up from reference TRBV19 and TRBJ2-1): DGGITQSPKYLFRKEGQNVTLSCEQNLNHDAMYWYRQDPGQGLRLIYYSQIVNDFQKGDIAEGYSVSREKKESFPLTVTSAQKNPTAFYLCASSPPGTHQQFFGPGTRLTVL.

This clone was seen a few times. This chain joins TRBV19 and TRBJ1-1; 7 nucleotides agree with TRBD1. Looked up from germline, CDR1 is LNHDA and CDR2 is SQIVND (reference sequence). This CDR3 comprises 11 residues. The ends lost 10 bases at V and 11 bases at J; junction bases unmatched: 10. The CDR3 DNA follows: TGTGCCATCTCGAGGGGGCAGCAGGCTTTCTTT. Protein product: CAISRGQQAFF.

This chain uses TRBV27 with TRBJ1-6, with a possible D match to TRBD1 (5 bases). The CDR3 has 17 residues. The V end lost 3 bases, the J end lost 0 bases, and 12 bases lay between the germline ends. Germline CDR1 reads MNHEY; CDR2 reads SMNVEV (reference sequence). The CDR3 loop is CASSFFTGSSYNSPLHF. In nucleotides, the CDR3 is TGTGCCAGCAGTTTTTTCACAGGTAGCTCCTATAATTCACCCCTCCACTTT.

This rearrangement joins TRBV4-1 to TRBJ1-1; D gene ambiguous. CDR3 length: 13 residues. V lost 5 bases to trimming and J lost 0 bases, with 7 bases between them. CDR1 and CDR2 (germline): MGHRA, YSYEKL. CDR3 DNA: TGCGCCAGCAGCTCAACAGTGAACACTGAAGCTTTCTTT. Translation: CASSSTVNTEAFF.

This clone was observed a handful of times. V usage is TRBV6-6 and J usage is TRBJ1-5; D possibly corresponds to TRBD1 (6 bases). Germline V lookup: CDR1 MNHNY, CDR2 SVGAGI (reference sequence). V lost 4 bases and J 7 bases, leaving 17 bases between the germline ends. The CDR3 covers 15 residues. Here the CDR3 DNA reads TGTGCCAGCAGTTCCTCCGGGACACCGGGCCAGCCCCAGCATTTT. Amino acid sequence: CASSSSGTPGQPQHF.

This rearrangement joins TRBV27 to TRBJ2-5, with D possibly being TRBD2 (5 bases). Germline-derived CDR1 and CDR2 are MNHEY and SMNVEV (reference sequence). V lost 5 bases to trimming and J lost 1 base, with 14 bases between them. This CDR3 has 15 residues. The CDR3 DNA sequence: TGTGCCAGCAGTCCCCGAGGGAAAACCCAAGAGACCCAGTACTTC. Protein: CASSPRGKTQETQYF.

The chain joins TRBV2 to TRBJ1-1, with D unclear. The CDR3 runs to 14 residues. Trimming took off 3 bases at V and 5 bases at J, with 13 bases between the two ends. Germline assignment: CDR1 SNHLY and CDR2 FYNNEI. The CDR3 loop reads CASSEQWMGTEAFF. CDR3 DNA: TGTGCCAGCAGTGAGCAGTGGATGGGAACTGAAGCTTTCTTT.

In DNA form, the CDR3 reads TGCGCCAGCAGAGCCGGGACAGGGAACACTGAAGCTTTCTTT. It is translated as CASRAGTGNTEAFF. The chain links TRBV10-2 to TRBJ1-1, with TRBD1 identical over 8 bases. Trimming removed 6 bases from V and 1 base from J; junction bases left unmatched: 4. Germline CDR1 and CDR2: WSHSY and SAAADI. This CDR3 is built from 14 residues.

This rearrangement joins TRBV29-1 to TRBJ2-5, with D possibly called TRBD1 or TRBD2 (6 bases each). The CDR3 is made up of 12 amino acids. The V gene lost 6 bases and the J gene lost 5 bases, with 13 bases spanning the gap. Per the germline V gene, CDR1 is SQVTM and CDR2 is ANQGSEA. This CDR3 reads CSVALGGETQYF. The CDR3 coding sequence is TGCAGCGTGGCTCTAGGGGGGGAGACCCAGTACTTC. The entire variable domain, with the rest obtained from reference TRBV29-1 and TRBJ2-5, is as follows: SAVISQKPSRDICQRGTSLTIQCQVDSQVTMMFWYRQQPGQSLTLIATANQGSEATYESGFVIDKFPISRPNLTFSTLTVSNMSPEDSSIYLCSVALGGETQYFGPGTRLLVL.

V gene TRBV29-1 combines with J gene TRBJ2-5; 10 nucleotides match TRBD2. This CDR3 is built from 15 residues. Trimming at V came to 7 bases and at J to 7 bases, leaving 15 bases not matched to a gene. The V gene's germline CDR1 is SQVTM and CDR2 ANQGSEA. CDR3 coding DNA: TGCAGCGCTGGGAGGACTAGCGGCGCCGGTCGGACCCAGTACTTC. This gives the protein CSAGRTSGAGRTQYF.